This TCR beta chain was identified in a study of control samples from healthy donors and cancer patients (dated by TCRdb to 2018 to 2021). Library method: the immunoSEQ multiplex PCR assay. TCRdb provides this immuneACCESS table in a form limited to in-frame rearrangements. Some clones are lacking; in checked studies, under half of them reflect an unresolved V gene, and why the rest are absent is not known. Recorded for this sample are over 100,000 clones; 80% to 95% of them occurred a single time. Of the sample, around 2.5% is held by the ten largest clones. To note about this clone: The specificity of this receptor is unknown. The record has no base qualities; no much larger clone is one base away.

The CDR3 covers 13 residues, taking in both the cysteine and the phenylalanine. Of the read, only the CDR3 DNA is kept; its 39 bases are in frame from base 1. CDR1 and CDR2 are read off the germline V gene (reference sequence) as LNHDA and SQIVND. For this chain, trimming is 7 bases at the V end and 6 bases at the J end, and the number of junction bases without a gene match is 7. The chain couples TRBV19 to TRBJ1-2; TRBD1 fits 8 bases in the junction. The sample taken for sequencing was blood. This clonotype was sampled from a man aged 40-49 years in good health. The DNA reads as follows: TGTGCCAGTATCCGGCAGGGGGCCGATGGCTACACCTTC. This encodes CASIRQGADGYTF.